The T cell receptor beta chain described here comes from a study of blood T cells in healthy people across ages. For the second PCR, which ran for about 6 to 11 cycles, a sample-barcoded 5' primer and a J-beta primer mix were used. TCRdb itself ran the 5' RACE reads through MiXCR, one entry per CDR3 protein. The top ten clones hold under 4% of a sample with roughly 800,000 distinct CDR3 sequences, around 25% of them seen once. This clonotype came up a few times. Relative to the germline gene, one junction end is altered; a read error may explain this. In germline, CDR1 is SGHVS, CDR2 FQNEAQ. CDR3 length: 12 amino acids. These data are also associated with another study on T cells of mothers and their children.

V gene TRBV7-8 combines with J gene TRBJ2-3; D is unclear. The specimen was blood. The sequence derives from a boy aged 5-17 years in good health. The CDR3 loop is CASTRSTDTQYF. As DNA, the CDR3 is TGTGCCAGCACCCGGAGCACAGATACACAGTATTTT.